This T cell receptor (beta chain) was sequenced in a study of monozygotic twins with inflammatory bowel disease. Notes on this clonotype: The antigen is not known.

The template switching step added UMIs that contained a 6-nucleotide sample barcode. No DNA is given; TCRdb re-called the 5' RACE reads and lists each CDR3 protein once. The data include about 450,000 distinct CDR3 sequences; the top ten clones carry about 2.4%. Study outcomes and limitations: Discordant twins had repertoire similarity that did not differ from that of concordant twins, possibly from limited power.

The CDR3 covers 12 residues. Germline V lookup: CDR1 LNHDA, CDR2 SQIVND (reference sequence). The clonotype comes from a human donor with ulcerative colitis or Crohn's disease, or a healthy co-twin of an affected twin (not recorded which). The chain carries TRBV19 and TRBJ1-1; there is no DNA to check the TCRdb D call of TRBD1. Sequenced input: blood. The CDR3 sequence is CASQGLNTEAFF.